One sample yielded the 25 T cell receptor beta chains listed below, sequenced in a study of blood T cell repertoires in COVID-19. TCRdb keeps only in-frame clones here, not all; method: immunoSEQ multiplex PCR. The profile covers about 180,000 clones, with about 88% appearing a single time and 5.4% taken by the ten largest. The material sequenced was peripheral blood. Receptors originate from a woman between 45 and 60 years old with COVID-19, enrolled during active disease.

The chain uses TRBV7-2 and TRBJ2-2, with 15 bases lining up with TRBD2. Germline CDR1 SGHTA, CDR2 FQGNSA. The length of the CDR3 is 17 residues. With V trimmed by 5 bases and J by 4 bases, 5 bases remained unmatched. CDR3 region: CASSGGLAGGGTGELFF. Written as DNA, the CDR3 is TGTGCCAGCAGCGGGGGACTAGCGGGGGGTGGCACCGGGGAGCTGTTTTTT. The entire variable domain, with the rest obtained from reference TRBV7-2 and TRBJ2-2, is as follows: GAGVSQSPSNKVTEKGKDVELRCDPISGHTALYWYRQSLGQGLEFLIYFQGNSAPDKSGLPSDRFSAERTGGSVSTLTIQRTQQEDSAVYLCASSGGLAGGGTGELFFGEGSRLTVL.

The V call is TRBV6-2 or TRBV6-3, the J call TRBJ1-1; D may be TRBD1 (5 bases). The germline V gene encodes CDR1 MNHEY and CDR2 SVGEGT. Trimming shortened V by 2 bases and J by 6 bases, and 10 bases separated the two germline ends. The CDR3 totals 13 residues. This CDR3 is CASSYAGRAEAFF. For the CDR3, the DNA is TGTGCCAGCAGTTACGCAGGGAGGGCTGAAGCTTTCTTT.

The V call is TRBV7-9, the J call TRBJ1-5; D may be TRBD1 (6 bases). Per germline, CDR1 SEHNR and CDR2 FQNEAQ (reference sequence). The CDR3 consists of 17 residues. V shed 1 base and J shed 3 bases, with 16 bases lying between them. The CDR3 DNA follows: TGTGCCAGCAGCTTAGAAGCGCGGGGGGCATCCAATCAGCCCCAGCATTTT. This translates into CASSLEARGASNQPQHF.

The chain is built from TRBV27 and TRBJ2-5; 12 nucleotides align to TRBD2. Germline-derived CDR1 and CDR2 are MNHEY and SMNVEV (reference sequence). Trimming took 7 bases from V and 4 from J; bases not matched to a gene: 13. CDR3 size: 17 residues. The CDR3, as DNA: TGTGCCAGCACCGAGACTAGCGGGGGTGTATTCGGAGAGACCCAGTACTTC. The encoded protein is CASTETSGGVFGETQYF.

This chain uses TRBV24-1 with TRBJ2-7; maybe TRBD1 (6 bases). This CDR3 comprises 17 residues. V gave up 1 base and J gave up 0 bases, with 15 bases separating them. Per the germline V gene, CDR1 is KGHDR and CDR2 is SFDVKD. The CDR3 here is CATSDFVRQDPSYEQYF. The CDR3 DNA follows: TGTGCCACCAGTGATTTTGTTCGACAGGATCCCTCCTACGAGCAGTACTTC.

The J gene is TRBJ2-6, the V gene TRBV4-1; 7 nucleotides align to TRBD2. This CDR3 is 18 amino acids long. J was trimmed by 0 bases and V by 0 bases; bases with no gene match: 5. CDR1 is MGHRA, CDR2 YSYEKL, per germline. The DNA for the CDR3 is TGCGCCAGCAGCCAAGATTGGGGGGAGGGCTCTGGGGCCAACGTCCTGACTTTC. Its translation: CASSQDWGEGSGANVLTF.

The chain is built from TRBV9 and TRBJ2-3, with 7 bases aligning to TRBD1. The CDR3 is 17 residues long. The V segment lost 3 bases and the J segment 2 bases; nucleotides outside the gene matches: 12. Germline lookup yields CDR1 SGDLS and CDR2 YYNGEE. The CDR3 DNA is TGTGCCAGCAGCGCCTCGGTAACAGGGGCCTACACAGATACGCAGTATTTT. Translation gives CASSASVTGAYTDTQYF.

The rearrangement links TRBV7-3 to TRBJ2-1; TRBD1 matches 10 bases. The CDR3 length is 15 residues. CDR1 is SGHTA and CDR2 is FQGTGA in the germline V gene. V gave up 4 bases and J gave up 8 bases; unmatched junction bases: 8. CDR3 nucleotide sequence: TGTGCCAGCAGCTACATAGGACAGGGGGTTCATGAGCAGTTCTTC. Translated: CASSYIGQGVHEQFF.

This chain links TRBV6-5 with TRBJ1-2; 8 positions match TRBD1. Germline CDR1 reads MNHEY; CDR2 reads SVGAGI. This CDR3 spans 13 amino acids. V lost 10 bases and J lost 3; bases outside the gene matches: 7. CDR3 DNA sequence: TGTGCCACCGACAGGGGCCTGGACTATGGCTACACCTTC. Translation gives CATDRGLDYGYTF.

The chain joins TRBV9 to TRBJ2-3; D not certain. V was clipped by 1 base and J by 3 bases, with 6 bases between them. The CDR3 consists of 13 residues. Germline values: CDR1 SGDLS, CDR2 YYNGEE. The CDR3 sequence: CASSVFGTDTQYF. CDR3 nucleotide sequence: TGTGCCAGCAGCGTATTCGGGACAGATACGCAGTATTTT.

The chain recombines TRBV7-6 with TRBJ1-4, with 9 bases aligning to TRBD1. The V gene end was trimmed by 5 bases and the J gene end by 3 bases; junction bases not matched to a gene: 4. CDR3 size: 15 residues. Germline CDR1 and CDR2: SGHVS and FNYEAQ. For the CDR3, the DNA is TGTGCCAGCAGCCCGGGACAGGGAGCTAATGAAAAACTGTTTTTT. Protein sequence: CASSPGQGANEKLFF.

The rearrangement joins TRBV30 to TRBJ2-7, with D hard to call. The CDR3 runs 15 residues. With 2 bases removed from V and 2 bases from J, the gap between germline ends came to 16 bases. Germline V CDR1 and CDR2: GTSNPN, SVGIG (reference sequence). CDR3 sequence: CAWSPIVNSPYEQYF. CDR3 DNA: TGTGCCTGGAGTCCAATAGTGAACTCACCCTACGAGCAGTACTTC.

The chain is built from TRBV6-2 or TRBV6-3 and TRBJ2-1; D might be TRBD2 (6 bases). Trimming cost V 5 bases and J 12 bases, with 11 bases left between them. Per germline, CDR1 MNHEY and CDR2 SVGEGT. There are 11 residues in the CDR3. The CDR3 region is CASSTTSLQFF. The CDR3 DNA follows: TGTGCCAGCAGTACTACTAGCTTGCAGTTCTTC.

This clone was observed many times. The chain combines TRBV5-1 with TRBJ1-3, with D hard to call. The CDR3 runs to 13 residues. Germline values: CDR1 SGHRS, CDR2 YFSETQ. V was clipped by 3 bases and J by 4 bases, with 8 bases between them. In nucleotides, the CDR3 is TGCGCCAGCAGCTCCCCCGAGGGAAACACCATATATTTT. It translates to CASSSPEGNTIYF.

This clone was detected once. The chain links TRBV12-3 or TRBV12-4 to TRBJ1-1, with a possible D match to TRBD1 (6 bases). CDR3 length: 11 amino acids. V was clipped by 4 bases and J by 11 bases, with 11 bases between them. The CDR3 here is CASSYGQWAFF. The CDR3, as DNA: TGTGCCAGCAGTTACGGACAGTGGGCTTTCTTT.

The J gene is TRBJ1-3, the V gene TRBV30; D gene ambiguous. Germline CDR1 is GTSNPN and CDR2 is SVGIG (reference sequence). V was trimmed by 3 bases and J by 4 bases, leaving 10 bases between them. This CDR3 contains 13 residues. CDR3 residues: CAWSSSSGNTIYF. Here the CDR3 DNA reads TGTGCCTGGAGCTCCTCTTCGGGAAACACCATATATTTT.

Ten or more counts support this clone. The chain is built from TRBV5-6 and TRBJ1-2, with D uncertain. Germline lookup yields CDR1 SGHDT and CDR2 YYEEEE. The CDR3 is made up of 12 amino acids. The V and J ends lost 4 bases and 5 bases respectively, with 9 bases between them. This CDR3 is CASSPTGYGYTF. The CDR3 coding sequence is TGTGCCAGCAGCCCCACGGGGTATGGCTACACCTTC.

The CDR3 DNA reads as TGCGCCAGCAGCTCCAAAAGAGGACTAGCGGGGACTCCCTACGAGCAGTACTTC. Translating it yields CASSSKRGLAGTPYEQYF. J is TRBJ2-7 and V is TRBV5-1, with TRBD2 matching over 12 bases. Per the germline V gene, CDR1 is SGHRS and CDR2 is YFSETQ. The CDR3 contains 18 residues. V lost 3 bases, J lost 2 bases, and 12 bases stayed unmatched.

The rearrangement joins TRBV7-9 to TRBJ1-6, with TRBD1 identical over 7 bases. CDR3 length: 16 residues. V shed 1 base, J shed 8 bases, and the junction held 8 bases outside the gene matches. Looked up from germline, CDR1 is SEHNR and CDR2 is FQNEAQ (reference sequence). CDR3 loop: CASSLVTGSFDSPLHF. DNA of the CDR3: TGTGCCAGCAGCTTAGTGACAGGGTCTTTTGATTCACCCCTCCACTTT.

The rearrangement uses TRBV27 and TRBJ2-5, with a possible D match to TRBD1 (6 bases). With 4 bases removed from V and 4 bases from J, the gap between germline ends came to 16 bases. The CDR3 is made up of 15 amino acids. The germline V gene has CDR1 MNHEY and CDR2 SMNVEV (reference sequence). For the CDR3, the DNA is TGTGCCAGCAGTTCGATACAGGGTAATCGAGAGACCCAGTACTTC. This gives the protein CASSSIQGNRETQYF.

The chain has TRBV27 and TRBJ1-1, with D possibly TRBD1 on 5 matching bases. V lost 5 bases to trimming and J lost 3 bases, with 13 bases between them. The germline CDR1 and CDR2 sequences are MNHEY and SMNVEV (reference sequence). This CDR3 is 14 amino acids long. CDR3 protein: CASSLRGRYTEAFF. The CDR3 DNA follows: TGTGCCAGCAGTCTACGGGGGAGGTACACTGAAGCTTTCTTT.

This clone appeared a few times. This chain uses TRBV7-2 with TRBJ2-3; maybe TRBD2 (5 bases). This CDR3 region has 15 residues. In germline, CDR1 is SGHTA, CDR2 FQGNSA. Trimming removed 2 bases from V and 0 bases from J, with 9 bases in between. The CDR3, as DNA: TGTGCCAGCAGCTTAAATTCGGGGAGCACAGATACGCAGTATTTT. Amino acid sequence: CASSLNSGSTDTQYF.

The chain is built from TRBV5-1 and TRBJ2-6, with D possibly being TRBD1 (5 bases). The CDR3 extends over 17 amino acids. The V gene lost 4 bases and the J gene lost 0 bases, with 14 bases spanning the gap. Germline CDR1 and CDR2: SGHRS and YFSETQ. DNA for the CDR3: TGCGCCAGCAGCCCGACCTTGGGGCTCTCTGGGGCCAACGTCCTGACTTTC. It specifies CASSPTLGLSGANVLTF.

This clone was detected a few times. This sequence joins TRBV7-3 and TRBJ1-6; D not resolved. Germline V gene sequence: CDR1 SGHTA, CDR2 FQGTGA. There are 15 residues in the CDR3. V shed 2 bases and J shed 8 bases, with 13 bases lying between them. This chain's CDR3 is CASSLSHASDSPLHF. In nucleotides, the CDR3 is TGTGCCAGCAGCTTATCCCACGCCTCAGATTCACCCCTCCACTTT.

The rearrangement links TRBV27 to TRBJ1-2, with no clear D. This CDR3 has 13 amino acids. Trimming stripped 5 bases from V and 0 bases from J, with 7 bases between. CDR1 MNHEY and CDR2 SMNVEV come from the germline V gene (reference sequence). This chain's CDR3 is CASSPNANYGYTF. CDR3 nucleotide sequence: TGTGCCAGCAGTCCCAATGCTAACTATGGCTACACCTTC.